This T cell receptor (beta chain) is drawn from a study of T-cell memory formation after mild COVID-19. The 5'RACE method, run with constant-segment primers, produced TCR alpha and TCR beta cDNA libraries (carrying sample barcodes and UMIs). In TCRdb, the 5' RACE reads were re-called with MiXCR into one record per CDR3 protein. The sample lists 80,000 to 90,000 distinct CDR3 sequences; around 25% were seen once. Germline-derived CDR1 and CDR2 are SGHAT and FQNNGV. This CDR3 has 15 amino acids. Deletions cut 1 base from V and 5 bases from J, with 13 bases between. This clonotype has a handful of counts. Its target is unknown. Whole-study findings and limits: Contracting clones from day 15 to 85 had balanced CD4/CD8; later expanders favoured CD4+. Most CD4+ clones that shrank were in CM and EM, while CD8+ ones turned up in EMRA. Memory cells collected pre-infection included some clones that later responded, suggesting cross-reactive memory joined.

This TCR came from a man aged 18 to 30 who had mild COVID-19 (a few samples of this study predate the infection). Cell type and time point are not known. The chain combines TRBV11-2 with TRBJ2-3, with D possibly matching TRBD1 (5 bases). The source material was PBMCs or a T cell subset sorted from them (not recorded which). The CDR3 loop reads CASSLVGRVQDTQYF. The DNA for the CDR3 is TGTGCCAGCAGCTTAGTTGGCAGGGTGCAAGATACGCAGTATTTT.